This T cell receptor (beta chain) was sequenced during a study of blood T cell repertoires in COVID-19. On the study more broadly: The United States, Italy and Spain were the sources of the acute and convalescent COVID-19 samples. In each case, the material was cDNA or gDNA derived from T cells, B-cell-depleted T cells, or PBMCs.

The assay was immunoSEQ multiplex PCR, and TCRdb's table has in-frame clones only and misses some. The sample contains 150,000 to 200,000 clones, over 75% of which appear only once. The germline V and J ends were trimmed by 1 base and 4 bases, with 13 bases remaining between them. CDR3 length equals 15 residues. In germline, CDR1 is LNHDA, CDR2 SQIVND (reference sequence). The receptor comes from a man aged 55 to 69 with active or convalescent COVID-19. The sample consisted of peripheral blood. The V and J genes are TRBV19 and TRBJ1-2; D not certain. The CDR3 DNA reads TGTGCCAGTAGTATAGGATCGGGAATGGGCTATGGCTACACCTTC. Encoded protein: CASSIGSGMGYGYTF. Complete variable domain (other parts from reference TRBV19 and TRBJ1-2): DGGITQSPKYLFRKEGQNVTLSCEQNLNHDAMYWYRQDPGQGLRLIYYSQIVNDFQKGDIAEGYSVSREKKESFPLTVTSAQKNPTAFYLCASSIGSGMGYGYTFGSGTRLTVV.